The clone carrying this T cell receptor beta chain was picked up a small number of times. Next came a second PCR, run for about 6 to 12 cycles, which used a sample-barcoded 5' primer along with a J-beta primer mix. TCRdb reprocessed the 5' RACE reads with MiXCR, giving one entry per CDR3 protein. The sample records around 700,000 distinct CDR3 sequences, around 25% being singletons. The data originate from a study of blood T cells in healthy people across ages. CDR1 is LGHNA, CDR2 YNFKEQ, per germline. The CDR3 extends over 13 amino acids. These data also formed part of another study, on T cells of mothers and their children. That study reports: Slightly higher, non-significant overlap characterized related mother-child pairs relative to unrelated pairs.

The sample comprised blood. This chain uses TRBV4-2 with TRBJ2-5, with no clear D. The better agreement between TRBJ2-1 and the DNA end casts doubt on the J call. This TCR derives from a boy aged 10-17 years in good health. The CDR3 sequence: CASSQVQLLEQFF. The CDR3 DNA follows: TGTGCCAGCAGCCAAGTGCAACTACTTGAGCAGTTCTTC.